This T cell receptor beta chain was found in a study of naive and memory T cell subsets. Study-wide points: TCR abundance followed a power law differing between naive and memory subsets. A few larger clonotypes appeared in naive repertoires, especially CD8, possibly memory cells re-expressing CD45RA.

A word on this clonotype: The antigen remains undetermined.

The CDR3 has 16 residues. V shed 3 bases, J shed 1 base, and the junction held 7 bases outside the gene matches. Germline CDR1 is ENHRY and CDR2 is SYGVKD. Two oligonucleotides, mixed equimolar, formed the beta constant-region primer covering TRBC1 and TRBC2. The ligated cDNA underwent four PCR rounds using SP2 and nested alpha and beta constant-region primers. TCRdb reanalysed the UMI-ligation and nested PCR reads using MiXCR and keeps one entry per CDR3 protein. The data show over 110,000 distinct CDR3 sequences, about 20% seen once. From the second PCR step, alpha and beta chains were amplified apart.

This TCR was recovered from a human donor in good health. V and J are TRBV10-3 and TRBJ2-7; TRBD2 aligns across 9 bases. The sample consisted of naive CD8+ T cells from blood. The CDR3 is CAISDPIAGVSYEQYF. CDR3 bases: TGTGCCATCAGTGATCCGATAGCGGGAGTTTCCTACGAGCAGTACTTC.